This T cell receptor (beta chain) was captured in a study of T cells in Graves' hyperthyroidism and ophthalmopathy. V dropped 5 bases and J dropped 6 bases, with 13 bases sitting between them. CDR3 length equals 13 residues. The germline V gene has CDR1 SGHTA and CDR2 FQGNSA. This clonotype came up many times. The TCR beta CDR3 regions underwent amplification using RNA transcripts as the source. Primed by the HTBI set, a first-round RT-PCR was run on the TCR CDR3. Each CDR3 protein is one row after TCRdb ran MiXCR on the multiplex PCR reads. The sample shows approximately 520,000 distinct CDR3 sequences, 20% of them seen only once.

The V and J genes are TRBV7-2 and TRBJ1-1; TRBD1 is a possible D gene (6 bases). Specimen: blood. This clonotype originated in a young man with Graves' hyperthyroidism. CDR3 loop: CASSLDRSPEAFF. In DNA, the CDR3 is TGTGCCAGCAGCCTTGACAGGTCTCCTGAAGCTTTCTTT.